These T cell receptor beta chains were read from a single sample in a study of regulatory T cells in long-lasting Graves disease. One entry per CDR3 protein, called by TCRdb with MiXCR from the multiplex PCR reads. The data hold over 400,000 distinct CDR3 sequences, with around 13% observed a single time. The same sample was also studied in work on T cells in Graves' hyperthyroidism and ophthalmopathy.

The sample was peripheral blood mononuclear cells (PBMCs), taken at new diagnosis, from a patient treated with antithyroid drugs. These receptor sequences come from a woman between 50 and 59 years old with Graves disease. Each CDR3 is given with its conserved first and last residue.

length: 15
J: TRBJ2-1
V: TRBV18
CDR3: CASSPQSGSYNEQFF

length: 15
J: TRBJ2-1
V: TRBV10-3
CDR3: CAISHSRDRDNEQFF

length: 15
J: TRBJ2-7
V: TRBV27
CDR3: CASSFSSSGTYEQYF

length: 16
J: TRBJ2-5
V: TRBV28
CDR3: CASSLIAGGVRETQYF

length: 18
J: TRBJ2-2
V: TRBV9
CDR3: CASSETGTSGFVTGELFF

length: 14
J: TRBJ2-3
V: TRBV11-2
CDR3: CASSLDSGTDTQYF

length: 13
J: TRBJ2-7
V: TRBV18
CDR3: CASSPMLEYEQYF

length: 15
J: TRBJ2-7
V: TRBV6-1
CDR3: CASSPRPAGSYEQYF

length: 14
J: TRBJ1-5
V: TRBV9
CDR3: CASSVSPGQQPQHF

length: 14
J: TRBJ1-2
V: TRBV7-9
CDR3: CASSHGARNYGYTF

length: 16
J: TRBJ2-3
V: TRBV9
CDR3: CASSVGGTGVTDTQYF

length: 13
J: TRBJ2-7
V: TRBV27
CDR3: CASRGAEHYEQYF

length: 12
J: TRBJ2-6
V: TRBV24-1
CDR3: CATAAGANVLTF

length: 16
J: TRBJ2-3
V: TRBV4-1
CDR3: CASSPETSGTADTQYF

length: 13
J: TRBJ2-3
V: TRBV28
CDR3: CASTPLGANTQYF

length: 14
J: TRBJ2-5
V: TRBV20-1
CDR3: CSAPGDSKRETQYF

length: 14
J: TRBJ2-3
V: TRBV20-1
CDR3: CSAIAPTSTDTQYF

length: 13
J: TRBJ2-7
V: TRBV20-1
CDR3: CSASISGTYEQYF

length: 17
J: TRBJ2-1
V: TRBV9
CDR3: CASSLGLAASSGNEQFF

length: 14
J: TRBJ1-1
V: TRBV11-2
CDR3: CASSQQAVATEAFF

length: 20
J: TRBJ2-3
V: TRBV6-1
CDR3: CASSEAGRGVVRPSTDTQYF

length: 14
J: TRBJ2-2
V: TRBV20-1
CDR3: CSASSRGHAGGLFF

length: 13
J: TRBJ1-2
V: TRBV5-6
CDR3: CASSNNRFYGYTF

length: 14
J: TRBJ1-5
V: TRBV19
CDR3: CASSIEGANQPQHF

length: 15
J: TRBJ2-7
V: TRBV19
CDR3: CASSMGTGGAYEQYF

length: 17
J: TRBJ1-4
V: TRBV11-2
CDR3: CASSLGTGPVTNEKLFF

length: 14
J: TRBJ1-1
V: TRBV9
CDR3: CASSTGQGGTEAFF

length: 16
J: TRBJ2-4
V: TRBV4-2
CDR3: CASSQDSLVQGNIQYF

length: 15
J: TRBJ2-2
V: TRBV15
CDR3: CATSRYVGTVGELFF

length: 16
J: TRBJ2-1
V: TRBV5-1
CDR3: CASSLAYLAGLDEQFF

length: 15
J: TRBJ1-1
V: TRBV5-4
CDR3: CASSLPTGRKAEAFF

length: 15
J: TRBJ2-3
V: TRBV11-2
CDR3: CASSLVLGAQDTQYF

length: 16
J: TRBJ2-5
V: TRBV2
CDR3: CASSDPRAGGTETQYF

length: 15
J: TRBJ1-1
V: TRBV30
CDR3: CAWSATVIGNTEAFF

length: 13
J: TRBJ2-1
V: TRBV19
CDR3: CASSTGQGIEQFF

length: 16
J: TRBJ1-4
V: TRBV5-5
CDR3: CASSLGEGQYNEKLFF

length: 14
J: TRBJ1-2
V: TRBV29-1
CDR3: CSVGRQPANYGYTF

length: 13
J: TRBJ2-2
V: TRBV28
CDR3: CASSPSGSGELFF

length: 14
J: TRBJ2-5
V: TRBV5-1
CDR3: CASSSASGQETQYF

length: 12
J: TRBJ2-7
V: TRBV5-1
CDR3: CASSPDFNEQYF

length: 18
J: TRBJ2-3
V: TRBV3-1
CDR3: CASSQAWTSGTSTDTQYF

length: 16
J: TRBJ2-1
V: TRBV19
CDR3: CASSPLLGSSYNEQFF

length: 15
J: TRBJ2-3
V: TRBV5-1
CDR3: CASTQAGGITDTQYF

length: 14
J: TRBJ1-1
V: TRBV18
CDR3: CASSPILENTEAFF

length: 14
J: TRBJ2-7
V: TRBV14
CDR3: CASSQVIEMSEQYF

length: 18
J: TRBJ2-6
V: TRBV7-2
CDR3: CASSLVAAGVSGANVLTF

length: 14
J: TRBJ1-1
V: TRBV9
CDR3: CASSASTVNTEAFF

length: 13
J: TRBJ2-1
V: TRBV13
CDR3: CASNRNRYNEQFF